Listed here are 5 T cell receptor beta chains from one sample, sequenced in a study of monozygotic twins with inflammatory bowel disease. TCRdb reprocessed the 5' RACE reads; each CDR3 protein has one entry and no DNA is given. With around 450,000 distinct CDR3 sequences in the sample, the ten largest clones hold about 2.4%. The sequencing input was blood. These receptors were collected from a human donor with ulcerative colitis or Crohn's disease, or a healthy co-twin of an affected twin (not recorded which).

This rearrangement joins TRBV28 to TRBJ2-5; TCRdb calls TRBD2, which cannot be checked without DNA. The CDR3 runs 13 residues. Germline CDR1 and CDR2: MDHEN and SYDVKM. CDR3 in amino acids: CASSLNSRETQYF.

The rearrangement joins TRBV15 to TRBJ2-2; absent DNA, TCRdb's TRBD1 call cannot be checked. The CDR3 is 16 residues long. Germline V gives CDR1 LNHNV, CDR2 YYDKDF (reference sequence). This CDR3 is CATSRDRDKKVGELFF.

The CDR3 sequence is CASSLGLAGNIQYF. The chain is built from TRBV7-2 and TRBJ2-4; TCRdb's assignment of TRBD2 cannot be checked, as there is no DNA. CDR3 length: 14 amino acids. Looked up from germline, CDR1 is SGHTA and CDR2 is FQGNSA.

The rearrangement joins TRBV6-5 to TRBJ2-1. The V gene's germline CDR1 is MNHEY and CDR2 SVGAGI. The CDR3 extends over 16 amino acids. CDR3: CASSTFPRSSYNEQFF.

The CDR3 sequence is CSAMGGGYEQYF. The chain joins TRBV20-1 to TRBJ2-7; no DNA is available, so the TRBD2 call from TCRdb remains unchecked. The CDR3 length is 12 residues. Germline V CDR1 and CDR2: DFQATT, SNEGSKA (reference sequence).